This T cell receptor (beta chain) was captured by sequencing in a study of early T cells in non-severe SARS-CoV-2 infection. Germline V gives CDR1 SGHRS, CDR2 YFSETQ. Trimming removed 7 bases at V and 5 bases at J, with 19 bases between. There are 15 residues in the CDR3. TCRdb processed the 5' RACE reads anew with MiXCR; each CDR3 protein has one entry. The top ten hold approximately 4.4% of the sample, which has roughly 56,000 distinct CDR3 sequences, less than 9.5% seen once. The sample holds many counts of this clonotype. The receptor's source is an adult who was a healthcare worker with PCR-confirmed SARS-CoV-2 infection or an uninfected control (not recorded which). Sequenced: whole blood. The V and J genes are TRBV5-1 and TRBJ2-1; D perhaps matches TRBD1 (6 bases). The DNA for the CDR3 is TGCGCCAGCGGCGCCGAGACAGGTTCTCACAATGAGCAGTTCTTC. Protein: CASGAETGSHNEQFF.